The TCR beta chain under discussion was sequenced for a study of shared clonotypes between healthy human individuals. Study results and limitations: Compared with memory subsets, naive subsets generally had larger estimated richness. Investigators expected sequencing depth to affect clonotype sharing among donors. A handful of donors held around 5% of naive CD4 clonotypes in common.

In germline, CDR1 is SGHTA, CDR2 FQGNSA. The CDR3 is 16 residues long. At a deep level, the assay was run. Profiling relied on immunoSEQ multiplex PCR, and the TCRdb table lists in-frame clones only, not all of them. The sample has a few hundred thousand clones, about 97% seen once; the top ten hold less than 0.35%. As to this clone: Its target is unknown.

The genes are TRBV7-2 and TRBJ2-5; perhaps D is TRBD1 or TRBD2 (6 bases each). The better agreement between TRBJ2-7 and the DNA end casts doubt on the J call. The TCR comes from a man younger than 40 in good health. Material: memory CD8+ T cells sorted from blood. Sample subset: CD45RO+ cells pooled with CCR7-negative TemRA cells. The CDR3 loop reads CASSLGFRGLSYEQYF. CDR3 DNA: TGTGCCAGCAGCTTAGGTTTCAGGGGACTTTCCTACGAGCAGTACTTC.